This T cell receptor beta chain originates from a study of identical twins. A universal primer binding site was introduced by template switching. The final cDNA contained unique molecular identifiers. TCRdb independently ran MiXCR on the 5' RACE reads; one entry per CDR3 protein. Here the sample spans some 710,000 distinct CDR3 sequences, approximately 6.1% being singletons. The CDR3 length is 19 residues. V was pared by 0 bases and J by 4 bases, with 25 bases between. Germline CDR1 is DFQATT and CDR2 is SNEGSKA (reference sequence). The sample was naive T cells sorted from blood. This sequence originates from a man between 18 and 35 years old in good health. V usage is TRBV20-1 and J usage is TRBJ2-1; a weak D match, TRBD2 (6 bases). CDR3 coding DNA: TGCAGTGCTAGAGATGTCGGACTAACTCCCCCAAGAAGTTACAATGAGCAGTTCTTC. This sequence encodes CSARDVGLTPPRSYNEQFF.